The rows below give T cell receptor beta chains drawn from one sample of a study of post-analysis software for immune sequencing data. TCRdb re-derived calls from the PCR reads in MiXCR, one entry per CDR3 protein. The sample records approximately 250,000 distinct CDR3 sequences, 36% being singletons. Material: blood. Source of these receptors: a girl between 10 and 17 years old with multiple sclerosis. Each CDR3 is given with its conserved first and last residue. D genes are given only for firm matches. Clone size is given for some rows only: seen once, a few or many times, or a class if the clone is expanded.

abundance,d_gene,v_gene,j_gene,CDR3nt,CDR3aa
many,NA,TRBV20-1,TRBJ1-5,TGCAGTGCGAGAAGTGACAGCAATCAGCCCCAGCATTTT,CSARSDSNQPQHF
many,TRBD1,TRBV12-3/TRBV12-4,TRBJ2-1,TGTGCCAGCAGTTTTTATACGGGGGGACAGGGTGTGGAGCAGTTCTTC,CASSFYTGGQGVEQFF
few,NA,TRBV28,TRBJ2-1,TGTGCCAGCAGTTTTTGGCAGAGAAACAATGAGCAGTTCTTC,CASSFWQRNNEQFF
few,NA,TRBV4-1,TRBJ1-2,TGCGCCAGCAGCCAAGCCCAGGGACCTAACTATGGCTACACCTTC,CASSQAQGPNYGYTF
many,NA,TRBV7-8,TRBJ2-5,TGTGCCAGCGGTCAACAGAGTCGGGAGACCCAGTACTTC,CASGQQSRETQYF
many,NA,TRBV12-3/TRBV12-4,TRBJ1-2,TGTGCCAGCAGTCCCACCAATCCTGGGGCGGGTTATGGCTACACCTTC,CASSPTNPGAGYGYTF
few,TRBD1,TRBV2,TRBJ1-1,TGTGCCAGCACGGGACAGGGAATACCCCTCACTGAAGCTTTCTTT,CASTGQGIPLTEAFF
NA,NA,TRBV7-6,TRBJ1-2,TGTGCCAGCAGCATGCCGGCGGGTGGCTACACCTTC,CASSMPAGGYTF
NA,TRBD2,TRBV7-4,TRBJ2-7,TGTGCCAGCAGCCCCTGGGGGACTAGCGACGAGCAGTACTTC,CASSPWGTSDEQYF
NA,TRBD1,TRBV12-3/TRBV12-4,TRBJ1-1,TGTGCCAGCAGGATTACAGGGGGGCCGAACACTGAAGCTTTCTTT,CASRITGGPNTEAFF
many,TRBD2,TRBV14,TRBJ2-3,TGTGCCAGCAGCCAAGATCGGGGACTAGCGGGAATCACGGCGTATTTT,CASSQDRGLAGITAYF
many,NA,TRBV6-5,TRBJ1-2,TGTGCCAGCAGAGCGCACCAGGACGGTAACTATGGCTACACCTTC,CASRAHQDGNYGYTF
NA,TRBD1,TRBV7-9,TRBJ1-2,TGTGCCGGCAACCGGGACAGGGGCATTGGCTACACCTTC,CAGNRDRGIGYTF
many,TRBD1,TRBV7-9,TRBJ1-2,TGTGCCAGCAGCTCGGGACAGGGAGGGCCCACCTTC,CASSSGQGGPTF
many,NA,TRBV21-1,TRBJ2-7,TGTGCCAGCAGCGGATGCGGGAGCTCCTACGAGCAGTACTTC,CASSGCGSSYEQYF
NA,TRBD1,TRBV29-1,TRBJ2-1,TGCAGCGGGACAGGGGTCGATGAGCAGTTCTTC,CSGTGVDEQFF
many,NA,TRBV14,TRBJ2-7,TGTGCCAGCAGCCAAGAACGTAGATACGAGCAGTACTTC,CASSQERRYEQYF
few,NA,TRBV20-1,TRBJ2-2,TGCAGTGCTAGACAAGGCAGCAACACCGGGGAGCTGTTTTTT,CSARQGSNTGELFF
NA,NA,TRBV24-1,TRBJ1-1,TGTGCCACCAGTGATCCCGGTGAAACTGAAGCTTTCTTT,CATSDPGETEAFF
NA,NA,TRBV29-1,TRBJ2-2,TGCAGCGTTGCGGATGAGAGCGCGAACACCGGGGAGCTGTTTTTT,CSVADESANTGELFF
many,TRBD1,TRBV20-1,TRBJ1-2,TGCAGTGCTAGAAGGGACAGAGCCTCCTATGGCTACACCTTC,CSARRDRASYGYTF
many,NA,TRBV3-1,TRBJ1-6,TGTGCCAGCAGTTCGACCGGGACTTCCAGCTCCTATAATTCACCCCTCCACTTT,CASSSTGTSSSYNSPLHF
many,NA,TRBV20-1,TRBJ2-1,TGCAGCAGTGGGGATGGTGGGAATGAGCAGTTCTTC,CSSGDGGNEQFF
once,NA,TRBV5-4,TRBJ2-2,TGTGCCAGCAGTCGAGACTCCGGGGAGCTGTTTTTT,CASSRDSGELFF
many,NA,TRBV5-1,TRBJ1-1,TGCGCCAGCAGCTGGGATGAGGGGAACGCGGCGGACACTGAAGCTTTCTTT,CASSWDEGNAADTEAFF
NA,TRBD2,TRBV6-5,TRBJ2-5,TGTGCCAGCAGTCTAGCGGGAGGGAGGAATGAGCAGTACTTC,CASSLAGGRNEQYF
many,TRBD2,TRBV29-1,TRBJ2-3,TGCAGCGTTCCCGGGGGGACAGATACGCAGTATTTT,CSVPGGTDTQYF
few,TRBD2,TRBV12-3/TRBV12-4,TRBJ2-1,TGTGCCAGCAGCCGCGGGGGGCGGGATTGCAATGAGCAGTTCTTT,CASSRGGRDCNEQFF
many,NA,TRBV5-1,TRBJ2-7,TGCGCCAGCAGCCCCCTTAGCGTCGCCTACGAGCAGTACTTC,CASSPLSVAYEQYF
NA,NA,TRBV18,TRBJ1-5,TGTGCCAGCTCACGCCCTTTAAGGGGTAGTAGCAATCAGCCCCAGCATTTT,CASSRPLRGSSNQPQHF
once,TRBD2,TRBV7-2,TRBJ2-3,TGTGCCAGCAGCACAAGGGACTACACAGATACGCAGTATTTT,CASSTRDYTDTQYF
many,TRBD2,TRBV15,TRBJ2-1,TGTGCCACCAGCAGAGATTGGAGTGGGGCGGGAGCTGAGCAGTTCTTC,CATSRDWSGAGAEQFF
NA,NA,TRBV6-6,TRBJ2-1,TGTGCCAGCAGTGACCGGGACACTAGCAATGAGCAGTTCTTC,CASSDRDTSNEQFF